Presented here are 32 T cell receptor beta chains from one specimen sequenced in a study of blood T cell repertoires in COVID-19. This table comes from immunoSEQ multiplex PCR, and its TCRdb copy is limited to in-frame clones, with some not included. The data hold about 220,000 clones, with about 80% observed a single time. The sample comprised PBMCs or T cells enriched from blood (not recorded which). Receptor source: a woman in her 40s with acute COVID-19.

The chain employs TRBV5-1 and TRBJ2-1, with 10 bases matching TRBD2. CDR1 SGHRS and CDR2 YFSETQ come from the germline V gene. V shed 1 base, J shed 6 bases, and the junction held 4 bases outside the gene matches. The CDR3 sequence is 15 residues long. CDR3 residues: CASSLPAGGPNEQFF. DNA for the CDR3: TGCGCCAGCAGCTTGCCAGCGGGAGGGCCCAATGAGCAGTTCTTC. The entire variable domain, with the rest obtained from reference TRBV5-1 and TRBJ2-1, is as follows: KAGVTQTPRYLIKTRGQQVTLSCSPISGHRSVSWYQQTPGQGLQFLFEYFSETQRNKGNFPGRFSGRQFSNSRSEMNVSTLELGDSALYLCASSLPAGGPNEQFFGPGTRLTVL.

Only a few counts were recorded for this clone. This rearrangement joins TRBV5-1 to TRBJ2-5; D remains ambiguous. The CDR3 totals 15 residues. V lost 4 bases to trimming and J lost 1 base, with 14 bases between them. Germline V CDR1 and CDR2: SGHRS, YFSETQ. The CDR3 bases are TGCGCCAGCAGCCCACCGGCGGCCCTCCAAGAGACCCAGTACTTC. Its protein product is CASSPPAALQETQYF.

The chain carries TRBV24-1 and TRBJ2-3, with D perhaps TRBD1 (5 bases). This CDR3 has 15 residues. Germline V gene lookup returns CDR1 KGHDR and CDR2 SFDVKD. V dropped 4 bases and J dropped 0 bases, with 10 bases sitting between them. The CDR3 loop reads CATSDARTSTDTQYF. The CDR3 DNA follows: TGTGCCACCAGTGACGCAAGGACAAGCACAGATACGCAGTATTTT.

V usage is TRBV5-1 and J usage is TRBJ1-1; 9 nucleotides match TRBD1. The CDR3 runs to 15 residues. Germline trimming cut 4 bases from V and 3 bases from J; bases unmatched to any gene: 7. CDR1 is SGHRS and CDR2 is YFSETQ in the germline V gene. CDR3 protein: CASSQTTGGHTEAFF. In nucleotides, the CDR3 is TGCGCCAGCAGCCAAACGACAGGGGGACACACTGAAGCTTTCTTT.

The gene calls are TRBV11-2 and TRBJ1-2, with TRBD1 identical over 7 bases. Germline lookup yields CDR1 SGHAT and CDR2 FQNNGV. With 1 base clipped from V and 4 bases from J, the junction kept 3 bases outside the gene matches. The CDR3 covers 14 residues. In nucleotides, the CDR3 is TGTGCCAGCAGCTTAGTTAGGGACAGCTATGGCTACACCTTC. Encoded protein: CASSLVRDSYGYTF.

The CDR3: CASTLGQGLSYEQYF. CDR3 nucleotides: TGTGCCAGCACCCTGGGACAGGGGCTTTCCTACGAGCAGTACTTC. V and J are TRBV11-2 and TRBJ2-7; 10 nucleotides match TRBD1. Germline V lookup: CDR1 SGHAT, CDR2 FQNNGV. This CDR3 has 15 amino acids. Trimming removed 7 bases from V and 1 base from J; junction bases left unmatched: 7. The whole variable domain, remainder taken from reference TRBV11-2 and TRBJ2-7, is EAGVAQSPRYKIIEKRQSVAFWCNPISGHATLYWYQQILGQGPKLLIQFQNNGVVDDSQLPKDRFSAERLKGVDSTLKIQPAKLEDSAVYLCASTLGQGLSYEQYFGPGTRLTVT.

V is TRBV2 and J is TRBJ1-2; 7 bases map to TRBD1. The junction had 11 bases not matched to a gene; V was cut back by 6 bases and J by 7 bases. The CDR3 has 14 amino acids. Germline V gives CDR1 SNHLY, CDR2 FYNNEI. The CDR3 sequence: CASSRQGVISGYTF. As DNA, the CDR3 is TGTGCCAGCAGCCGACAGGGTGTGATCTCTGGCTACACCTTC.

The V gene is TRBV7-2, the J gene TRBJ2-3, with 10 nucleotides matching TRBD1. Losses at the gene ends were 3 bases for V and 1 base for J; bases not matched to a gene: 10. There are 18 residues in the CDR3. Germline V gene data show CDR1 as SGHTA and CDR2 as FQGNSA. This chain's CDR3 is CASSFRDRGIFGTDTQYF. The DNA of the CDR3 is TGTGCCAGCAGCTTCCGGGACAGGGGTATTTTTGGCACAGATACGCAGTATTTT.

This chain uses TRBV2 with TRBJ2-1; a weak D match, TRBD2 (5 bases). This CDR3 has 13 amino acids. Germline V lookup: CDR1 SNHLY, CDR2 FYNNEI. Trimming shortened V by 7 bases and J by 4 bases, and 11 bases separated the two germline ends. CDR3 in amino acids: CASTGLDYNEQFF. As DNA, the CDR3 is TGTGCCAGCACGGGGTTAGATTACAATGAGCAGTTCTTC.

This clone was found a few times. The chain combines TRBV24-1 with TRBJ1-2; D not resolved. The V gene lost 1 base and the J gene lost 4 bases, with 3 bases spanning the gap. The CDR3 spans 12 residues. The V gene's germline CDR1 is KGHDR and CDR2 SFDVKD. The DNA for the CDR3 is TGTGCCACCAGTGATTTCAGCTATGGCTACACCTTC. Its translation: CATSDFSYGYTF.

This sequence joins TRBV19 and TRBJ1-5, with D tentatively TRBD1 (6 bases). CDR1 is LNHDA and CDR2 is SQIVND in the germline V gene (reference sequence). The V end was cut by 2 bases, the J end by 5 bases, with 10 bases between. The CDR3 spans 14 residues. The CDR3 spells CASSIRGGDQPQHF. CDR3 nucleotide sequence: TGTGCCAGTAGTATACGAGGGGGGGATCAGCCCCAGCATTTT. The full variable domain, its missing parts supplied by reference TRBV19 and TRBJ1-5, is DGGITQSPKYLFRKEGQNVTLSCEQNLNHDAMYWYRQDPGQGLRLIYYSQIVNDFQKGDIAEGYSVSREKKESFPLTVTSAQKNPTAFYLCASSIRGGDQPQHFGDGTRLSIL.

The V gene is TRBV18, the J gene TRBJ2-5; TRBD2 agrees at 8 bases. Germline V gene data show CDR1 as KGHSH and CDR2 as LQKENI. The CDR3 spans 14 residues. V was pared by 4 bases and J by 10 bases, with 11 bases of the junction left unmatched. This CDR3 is CASSRPSGGGVQYF. The CDR3 bases are TGTGCCAGCTCACGTCCCAGCGGGGGCGGGGTCCAGTACTTC.

The chain employs TRBV30 and TRBJ2-7; 8 positions match TRBD1. This CDR3 region has 14 residues. V lost 4 bases to trimming and J lost 3 bases; unmatched junction nucleotides: 8. CDR1 and CDR2 from the germline V gene are GTSNPN and SVGIG (reference sequence). DNA for the CDR3: TGTGCCTGGAAGTTCCGGGACAGGTACTACGAGCAGTACTTC. As protein: CAWKFRDRYYEQYF.

The chain uses TRBV14 and TRBJ2-2; 7 bases are a match to TRBD1. The ends lost 4 bases at V and 4 bases at J; junction bases unmatched: 6. The CDR3 spans 15 residues. The V gene's germline CDR1 is SGHDN and CDR2 FVKESK. The CDR3 region has the DNA TGTGCCAGCAGCCTGAGACAGGGTAGCACCGGGGAGCTGTTTTTT. Amino acid sequence: CASSLRQGSTGELFF.

The rearrangement links TRBV6-2 or TRBV6-3 to TRBJ2-5; 15 positions agree with TRBD2. V gave up 4 bases and J gave up 5 bases; unmatched junction bases: 5. The CDR3 spans 16 residues. CDR1 and CDR2 (germline): MNHEY, SVGEGT. This CDR3 is CASSFGTSGRTETQYF. DNA for the CDR3: TGTGCCAGCAGTTTCGGGACTAGCGGGAGGACGGAGACCCAGTACTTC.

This clone is a singleton in its sample. The chain is built from TRBV21-1 and TRBJ1-5. TRBV21-1 is annotated as a pseudogene. CDR3 size: 16 residues. Here the CDR3 reads CASSYRRGQWYQPQHF. The CDR3 DNA reads TGTGCCAGCAGCTACCGGAGGGGCCAATGGTACCAGCCCCAGCATTTT.

The chain carries TRBV19 and TRBJ1-3; D not resolved. Between the trimmed V and J ends, which lost 8 bases and 0 bases, there was a span of 14 bases. CDR3 size: 15 residues. CDR1 LNHDA and CDR2 SQIVND come from the germline V gene (reference sequence). The CDR3 DNA is TGTGCCAGTGGAAAAGCCTGGAGCTCTGGAAACACCATATATTTT. Protein product: CASGKAWSSGNTIYF.

V and J are TRBV11-2 and TRBJ2-1; D is unresolved. This CDR3 has 14 amino acids. Germline V gene data show CDR1 as SGHAT and CDR2 as FQNNGV. The V gene lost 0 bases and the J gene lost 3 bases, with 6 bases spanning the gap. The CDR3 DNA reads TGTGCCAGCAGCTTAGAAACCGGCTACAATGAGCAGTTCTTC. Translation: CASSLETGYNEQFF.

The V call is TRBV7-2, the J call TRBJ2-7, with TRBD1 identical over 9 bases. The trim removed 5 bases at V and 5 bases at J, leaving 7 bases unmatched. The CDR3 contains 14 residues. Germline CDR1 is SGHTA and CDR2 is FQGNSA. This chain's CDR3 is CASSPRDRADEQYF. As DNA, the CDR3 is TGTGCCAGCAGCCCTCGGGACAGGGCCGACGAGCAGTACTTC.

CDR3 DNA sequence: TGTGCCAGCAGTGAAGCGCGTGGCGGAACCTCACCCCTCCACTTT. Translated, it gives CASSEARGGTSPLHF. The chain joins TRBV2 to TRBJ1-6; D is unclear. The CDR3 totals 15 residues. The germline V and J ends were trimmed by 0 bases and 10 bases, with 13 bases remaining between them. Germline assignment: CDR1 SNHLY and CDR2 FYNNEI.

Details on this clone: The same CDR3 can be traced to other DNA sequences in this sample. The CDR3 coding sequence is TGTGCCAGCAGTCAGGACAGGAACACTGAAGCTTTCTTT. Protein product: CASSQDRNTEAFF. The gene calls are TRBV11-2 and TRBJ1-1; D might be TRBD1 (6 bases). Per germline, CDR1 SGHAT and CDR2 FQNNGV. This CDR3 has 13 residues. V lost 6 bases to trimming and J lost 1 base, with 9 bases between them.

The chain is built from TRBV3-1 (or the pseudogene TRBV3-2) and TRBJ1-1; D possibly corresponds to TRBD1 (5 bases). Germline CDR1 is LGHDT and CDR2 is YNNKEL (reference sequence). The CDR3 runs 14 residues. Trimming removed 3 bases from V and 11 bases from J, with 19 bases in between. CDR3 sequence: CASSHVRTVAGAFF. CDR3 DNA: TGTGCCAGCAGCCATGTCAGGACGGTCGCAGGGGCTTTCTTT.

The gene calls are TRBV6-5 and TRBJ1-2; TRBD1 might be the D (6 bases). Deletions cut 6 bases from V and 11 bases from J, with 19 bases between. The CDR3 is made up of 13 amino acids. Germline lookup yields CDR1 MNHEY and CDR2 SVGAGI. The DNA for the CDR3 is TGTGCCAGCAGCGGACCCGGGACAACCGAATACACCTTC. This encodes CASSGPGTTEYTF.

The chain carries TRBV14 and TRBJ2-7, with 10 bases fitting TRBD2. The CDR3 consists of 16 residues. Germline CDR1 is SGHDN and CDR2 is FVKESK. V shed 4 bases, J shed 3 bases, and the junction held 9 bases outside the gene matches. As DNA, the CDR3 is TGTGCCAGCAGCCCCCTTACGTGGACTAGCGGCTACGAGCAGTACTTC. Translated, it gives CASSPLTWTSGYEQYF.

The V gene is TRBV28, the J gene TRBJ1-2; D is perhaps TRBD1 (6 bases). Trimming removed 4 bases at V and 7 bases at J, with 19 bases between. Germline V gives CDR1 MDHEN, CDR2 SYDVKM. The CDR3 contains 15 residues. In DNA form, the CDR3 reads TGTGCCAGCAGTTACAGCGGGGGGGCCCGTGGTGGCTACACCTTC. Translating gives CASSYSGGARGGYTF.

DNA of the CDR3: TGTGCCAGCAGCACCACAGGGAGCTCCTACGAGCAGTACTTC. Protein product: CASSTTGSSYEQYF. The rearrangement links TRBV6-5 to TRBJ2-7, with a weak D call TRBD1 (6 bases). Germline CDR1 is MNHEY and CDR2 is SVGAGI. The ends were cut back, 6 bases at V and 0 bases at J, with 12 bases in the middle. CDR3 length: 14 amino acids.

The V call is TRBV5-1, the J call TRBJ2-4; 7 nucleotides line up with TRBD1. CDR1 is SGHRS and CDR2 is YFSETQ in the germline V gene. The CDR3 contains 13 residues. With 5 bases clipped from V and 3 bases from J, the junction kept 2 bases outside the gene matches. CDR3 residues: CASRGDSKNIQYF. CDR3 in DNA: TGCGCCAGCAGGGGGGACAGCAAAAACATTCAGTACTTC.

V and J are TRBV28 and TRBJ1-3; tentative D call: TRBD1 (5 bases). V dropped 3 bases and J dropped 0 bases, with 9 bases sitting between them. CDR3 length: 15 residues. Germline loops: CDR1 MDHEN, CDR2 SYDVKM. In DNA, the CDR3 is TGTGCCAGCAGTTTGGGGGGGTTCTCTGGAAACACCATATATTTT. Protein: CASSLGGFSGNTIYF.

The gene calls are TRBV12-3 or TRBV12-4 and TRBJ1-4, with D uncertain. This CDR3 is built from 13 residues. V was clipped by 6 bases and J by 7 bases, with 12 bases between them. DNA of the CDR3: TGTGCCAGCAGGGATTATGAGGGTGAAAAACTGTTTTTT. This encodes CASRDYEGEKLFF.

The chain joins TRBV30 to TRBJ2-7; 12 nucleotides line up with TRBD2. The germline CDR1 and CDR2 sequences are GTSNPN and SVGIG (reference sequence). Trimming removed 7 bases from V and 9 bases from J; junction bases left unmatched: 10. This CDR3 spans 13 amino acids. The CDR3 sequence is CALHPSGRAGQYF. CDR3 nucleotide sequence: TGTGCCTTACACCCTAGCGGGAGGGCAGGGCAGTACTTC. Full variable domain (missing parts from reference TRBV30 and TRBJ2-7): SQTIHQWPATLVQPVGSPLSLECTVEGTSNPNLYWYRQAAGRGLQLLFYSVGIGQISSEVPQNLSASRPQDRQFILSSKKLLLSDSGFYLCALHPSGRAGQYFGPGTRLTVT.

The chain links TRBV6-5 to TRBJ1-5, with TRBD1 as a possible D gene (6 bases). This CDR3 is 13 amino acids long. Germline V gene lookup returns CDR1 MNHEY and CDR2 SVGAGI. V was cut by 4 bases and J by 2 bases, with 6 bases left in between. The chain's CDR3 is CASSWTGNQPQHF. The CDR3 DNA reads TGTGCCAGCAGTTGGACAGGCAATCAGCCCCAGCATTTT.

This chain links TRBV28 with TRBJ1-6; D is unclear. This CDR3 contains 13 residues. V shed 3 bases and J shed 6 bases, with 6 bases lying between them. Germline V CDR1 and CDR2: MDHEN, SYDVKM. The CDR3 loop reads CASSFGLNSPLHF. The CDR3, as DNA: TGTGCCAGCAGTTTTGGGCTTAATTCACCCCTCCACTTT.